The entry that follows covers one T cell receptor (beta chain) sequence. Its specificity is not known. V shed 4 bases, J shed 4 bases, and the junction held 4 bases outside the gene matches. The CDR3 is made up of 13 amino acids. Germline V gene sequence: CDR1 SGHRS, CDR2 YFSETQ. This entry belongs to a study of OX40 agonist ivuxolimab in advanced cancers. Looking at the study overall: Ivuxolimab is an agonistic anti-OX40 (CD134) antibody, and patients were treated with it. Study results and caveats: Dose levels from 0.1 to 3.0 mg/kg saw CD4+ and CD8+ blood T cells expand clonally by week 6. Expanded clones belonging to CD8+ T cells outnumbered, on average, those of CD4+. Compared with others, partial responders at 0.1-3.0 mg/kg displayed clonal expansion among the lowest.

Using immunoSEQ multiplex PCR, the repertoire was profiled, and TCRdb retains in-frame clones only, with some absent. The table records about 43,000 clones, about 94% of them present only once. The sequence derives from an adult with an advanced solid tumor such as melanoma, head and neck, liver or kidney cancer. The material was CD4+ or CD8+ T cells sorted from blood, obtained in a trial of the OX40 agonist ivuxolimab. The J gene is TRBJ1-2, the V gene TRBV5-1; 7 bases match TRBD1. The CDR3 is CASSPDRVYGYTF. The CDR3 bases are TGCGCCAGCAGCCCTGACAGGGTCTATGGCTACACCTTC.